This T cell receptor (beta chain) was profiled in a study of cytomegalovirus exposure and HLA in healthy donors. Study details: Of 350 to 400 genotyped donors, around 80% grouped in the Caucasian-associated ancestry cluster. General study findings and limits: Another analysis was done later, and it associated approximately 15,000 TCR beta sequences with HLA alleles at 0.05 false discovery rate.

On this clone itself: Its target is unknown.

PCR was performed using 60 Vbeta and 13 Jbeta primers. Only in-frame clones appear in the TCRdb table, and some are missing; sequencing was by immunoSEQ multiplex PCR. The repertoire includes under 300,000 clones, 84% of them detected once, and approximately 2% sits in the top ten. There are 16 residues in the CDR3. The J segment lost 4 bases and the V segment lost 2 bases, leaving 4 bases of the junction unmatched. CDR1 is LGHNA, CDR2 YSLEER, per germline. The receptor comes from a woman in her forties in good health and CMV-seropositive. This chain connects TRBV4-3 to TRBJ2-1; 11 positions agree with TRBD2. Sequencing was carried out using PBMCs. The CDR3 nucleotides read TGCGCCAGCAGCCAACAGCGGACTAGCGGGTACAATGAGCAGTTCTTC. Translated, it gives CASSQQRTSGYNEQFF.